The next 26 T cell receptor beta chains were all read from a single sample in a study of blood T cell repertoires in COVID-19. Generated by immunoSEQ multiplex PCR, the TCRdb table keeps only in-frame clones and is missing some. This table holds about 110,000 clones, approximately 83% found once. The sequenced material came from peripheral blood. The source of these receptors is a middle-aged man with acute or convalescent COVID-19.

The CDR3 bases are TGTGCCACCAGCAGATTGCCCGGGACAGGGATAAATGAGCAGTTCTTC. Translation: CATSRLPGTGINEQFF. The chain has TRBV15 and TRBJ2-1; 9 nucleotides line up with TRBD1. Germline CDR1 LNHNV, CDR2 YYDKDF (reference sequence). Unmatched junction bases numbered 9, after V lost 2 bases and J lost 7 bases. The CDR3 extends over 16 amino acids. Full variable domain (outside the CDR3, taken from reference TRBV15 and TRBJ2-1): DAMVIQNPRYQVTQFGKPVTLSCSQTLNHNVMYWYQQKSSQAPKLLFHYYDKDFNNEADTPDNFQSRRPNTSFCFLDIRSPGLGDTAMYLCATSRLPGTGINEQFFGPGTRLTVL.

The V call is TRBV2, the J call TRBJ2-7; unclear D gene. The CDR3 spans 16 residues. V lost 2 bases and J 1 base, leaving 15 bases between the germline ends. Germline values: CDR1 SNHLY, CDR2 FYNNEI. The CDR3 is CASSESAAANSYEQYF. The CDR3 coding sequence is TGTGCCAGCAGTGAAAGCGCGGCAGCTAATTCCTACGAGCAGTACTTC.

The rearrangement joins TRBV25-1 to TRBJ1-5; 10 nucleotides align to TRBD1. V dropped 5 bases and J dropped 6; count of bases not matched to a gene: 7. This CDR3 contains 15 residues. Per the germline V gene, CDR1 is MGHDK and CDR2 is SYGVNS. The CDR3 DNA follows: TGTGCCAGCAGTCCCGGGACAGGGGTTGCTCAGCCCCAGCATTTT. Amino acid sequence: CASSPGTGVAQPQHF.

This chain uses TRBV19 with TRBJ2-2; 8 bases align to TRBD1. The length of the CDR3 is 15 residues. Per the germline V gene, CDR1 is LNHDA and CDR2 is SQIVND (reference sequence). The V and J ends lost 2 bases and 6 bases, in that order; junction bases with no gene match: 5. As DNA, the CDR3 is TGTGCCAGTAGTATATTGACAGGGGTGGCCGGGGAGCTGTTTTTT. It yields the protein CASSILTGVAGELFF.

CDR3 protein: CASSQFSDQPQHF. The CDR3 DNA reads TGTGCCAGCAGTCAGTTCTCAGATCAGCCCCAGCATTTT. The rearrangement links TRBV6-5 to TRBJ1-5, with unresolved D. Germline CDR1 and CDR2: MNHEY and SVGAGI. The CDR3 is 13 amino acids. The V end lost 5 bases, the J end lost 5 bases, and 10 bases lay between the germline ends.

The J gene is TRBJ2-7, the V gene TRBV11-3; 13 nucleotides match TRBD2. CDR1 and CDR2 (germline): SGHNT, YENEEA. The CDR3 has 17 residues. V lost 4 bases, J lost 2 bases, and 8 bases stayed unmatched. The CDR3 nucleotides read TGTGCCAGCAGCTCGCGGACTAGCGGGAGTCCGACCTACGAGCAGTACTTC. It translates to CASSSRTSGSPTYEQYF.

The chain recombines TRBV27 with TRBJ1-4, with TRBD1 matching over 9 bases. Germline CDR1 MNHEY, CDR2 SMNVEV (reference sequence). V trimming: 6 bases; J trimming: 2 bases; junction bases outside the gene matches: 10. The CDR3 length is 17 residues. CDR3 DNA sequence: TGTGCCAGCAGCGCCCTGGGACAGGGCCGGACTAATGAAAAACTGTTTTTT. Encoded protein: CASSALGQGRTNEKLFF.

CDR3 coding DNA: TGTGCCAGCAGCGCCGGACAGCCCGGGGAGCTGTTTTTT. The encoded protein is CASSAGQPGELFF. J is TRBJ2-2 and V is TRBV5-6; the D gene is possibly TRBD1 (6 bases). Trimming pared 4 bases from V and 6 bases from J, leaving 10 bases between. The germline gives CDR1 SGHDT, CDR2 YYEEEE. This CDR3 has 13 amino acids.

This chain uses TRBV5-6 with TRBJ2-5; D call uncertain. V lost 2 bases, J lost 1 base, and 6 bases lay in between. CDR1 is SGHDT, CDR2 YYEEEE, per germline. This CDR3 has 13 residues. As DNA, the CDR3 is TGTGCCAGCAGCTTCGGGTCCCAAGAGACCCAGTACTTC. As protein: CASSFGSQETQYF.

V is TRBV6-2 or TRBV6-3 and J is TRBJ2-7; 7 bases map to TRBD1. Germline V gene lookup returns CDR1 MNHEY and CDR2 SVGEGT. With 4 bases clipped from V and 3 bases from J, the junction kept 9 bases outside the gene matches. The CDR3 consists of 15 residues. Here the CDR3 reads CASSSIQGSSYEQYF. CDR3 DNA sequence: TGTGCCAGCAGTTCGATACAGGGGTCCAGCTACGAGCAGTACTTC.

The chain has TRBV11-3 and TRBJ2-7; 8 bases are a match to TRBD2. Germline V CDR1 and CDR2: SGHNT, YENEEA. The CDR3 has 17 amino acids. V shed 2 bases, J shed 5 bases, and the junction held 14 bases outside the gene matches. CDR3: CASSLKAEASGRNEQYF. DNA of the CDR3: TGTGCCAGCAGCTTAAAGGCCGAGGCTAGCGGGCGGAACGAGCAGTACTTC.

This clone has only a few counts. The chain joins TRBV2 to TRBJ2-3; 9 bases align to TRBD1. Germline V gene data show CDR1 as SNHLY and CDR2 as FYNNEI. The CDR3 spans 14 residues. Trimming removed 6 bases from V and 3 bases from J; junction bases left unmatched: 4. The CDR3 spells CASRGQGFTDTQYF. Written as DNA, the CDR3 is TGTGCCAGCAGGGGACAGGGTTTTACAGATACGCAGTATTTT.

The V and J genes are TRBV7-9 and TRBJ1-5, with D possibly matching TRBD1 (5 bases). This CDR3 has 14 amino acids. Germline values: CDR1 SEHNR, CDR2 FQNEAQ (reference sequence). V was clipped by 1 base and J by 4 bases, with 8 bases between them. CDR3 coding DNA: TGTGCCAGCAGCTTAGAACGGGGGAATCAGCCCCAGCATTTT. Its translation: CASSLERGNQPQHF.

This clone was detected a few times. This chain uses TRBV27 with TRBJ1-2, with D maybe TRBD1 (5 bases). The CDR3 is 14 amino acids. Germline assignment: CDR1 MNHEY and CDR2 SMNVEV (reference sequence). V lost 4 bases and J 1 base, leaving 10 bases between the germline ends. CDR3 region: CASSSGGLNYGYTF. CDR3 nucleotides: TGTGCCAGCAGTTCGGGGGGACTTAACTATGGCTACACCTTC.

This clone was recorded once. This chain links TRBV7-9 with TRBJ2-3; tentative D call: TRBD2 (6 bases). Germline V gene sequence: CDR1 SEHNR, CDR2 FQNEAQ (reference sequence). Trimming took 5 bases from V and 4 from J, leaving 19 bases between them. This CDR3 is built from 16 residues. This CDR3 is CASSLGWLGGSDTQYF. The CDR3 DNA reads as TGTGCCAGCAGCCTAGGTTGGCTCGGGGGTTCAGATACGCAGTATTTT.

This rearrangement joins TRBV11-3 to TRBJ1-3; no clear D. The germline V gene encodes CDR1 SGHNT and CDR2 YENEEA. This CDR3 contains 16 residues. With 1 base removed from V and 2 bases from J, the gap between germline ends came to 12 bases. This CDR3 is CASSLGAGSAGNTIYF. For the CDR3, the DNA is TGTGCCAGCAGCTTAGGTGCGGGCAGCGCTGGAAACACCATATATTTT.

The rearrangement joins TRBV25-1 to TRBJ2-1; TRBD2 aligns across 8 bases. The CDR3 covers 17 residues. The V gene's germline CDR1 is MGHDK and CDR2 SYGVNS. Trimming removed 1 base from V and 10 bases from J; junction bases left unmatched: 15. CDR3 in amino acids: CASSEWEVRAGGDEQFF. The CDR3 DNA reads as TGTGCCAGCAGTGAATGGGAGGTCAGGGCGGGAGGCGACGAGCAGTTCTTC.

The chain links TRBV9 to TRBJ1-3; 7 bases are shared with TRBD1. V shed 3 bases and J 3 bases; nucleotides not matched to a gene: 6. This CDR3 contains 15 residues. Germline loops: CDR1 SGDLS, CDR2 YYNGEE. CDR3 nucleotides: TGTGCCAGCAGCGACGGGACAGCTCTTGGAAACACCATATATTTT. It codes for CASSDGTALGNTIYF.

This chain joins TRBV5-5 and TRBJ2-2; possibly TRBD1 for D (5 bases). Germline CDR1 is SGHKS and CDR2 is YYEKEE (reference sequence). CDR3 length equals 18 residues. The V and J ends lost 4 bases and 0 bases respectively, with 19 bases between them. This CDR3 is CASSLWSVTAANTGELFF. CDR3 DNA sequence: TGTGCCAGCAGCCTGTGGAGTGTGACAGCAGCGAACACCGGGGAGCTGTTTTTT. Drawing the rest from reference TRBV5-5 and TRBJ2-2, the complete variable domain is DAGVTQSPTHLIKTRGQQVTLRCSPISGHKSVSWYQQVLGQGPQFIFQYYEKEERGRGNFPDRFSARQFPNYSSELNVNALLLGDSALYLCASSLWSVTAANTGELFFGEGSRLTVL.

This clone was seen a few times. This chain connects TRBV28 to TRBJ2-5; D might be TRBD1 (7 bases). The V end was cut by 7 bases, the J end by 5 bases, with 14 bases between. Germline V gives CDR1 MDHEN, CDR2 SYDVKM. This CDR3 is built from 13 residues. CDR3 in amino acids: CASTDAGGETQYF. CDR3 coding DNA: TGTGCCAGCACCGACGCAGGGGGGGAGACCCAGTACTTC.

The CDR3 nucleotides read TGTGCCAGCAGCCTAAGACAGGGCCTTTATGGCTACACCTTC. This gives the protein CASSLRQGLYGYTF. The J gene is TRBJ1-2, the V gene TRBV11-2; TRBD1 matches 7 bases. Germline V gene sequence: CDR1 SGHAT, CDR2 FQNNGV. The CDR3 loop spans 14 amino acids. With 5 bases clipped from V and 5 bases from J, the junction kept 8 bases outside the gene matches.

The V and J genes are TRBV11-1 and TRBJ2-2; 8 nucleotides agree with TRBD2. CDR1 SGHAT and CDR2 FQDESV come from the germline V gene (reference sequence). V trimming: 5 bases; J trimming: 1 base; junction bases outside the gene matches: 6. This CDR3 contains 16 residues. The CDR3 reads CASSLRLAGNTGELFF. The CDR3 DNA follows: TGTGCCAGCAGCCTACGGCTAGCGGGGAACACCGGGGAGCTGTTTTTT.

The chain joins TRBV6-2 or TRBV6-3 to TRBJ2-7, with no clear D. The germline gives CDR1 MNHEY, CDR2 SVGEGT. The CDR3 is made up of 12 amino acids. The V and J ends lost 2 bases and 3 bases respectively, with 5 bases between them. The CDR3 is CASSYAYYEQYF. CDR3 DNA sequence: TGTGCCAGCAGTTACGCCTACTACGAGCAGTACTTC.

Only a few counts were recorded for this clone. V is TRBV27 and J is TRBJ1-2; D is uncertain. The CDR3 covers 16 residues. The germline CDR1 and CDR2 sequences are MNHEY and SMNVEV (reference sequence). The ends were cut back, 0 bases at V and 3 bases at J, with 14 bases in the middle. CDR3 sequence: CASSLSAPVGDYGYTF. For the CDR3, the DNA is TGTGCCAGCAGTTTATCGGCTCCGGTGGGAGACTATGGCTACACCTTC.

This rearrangement joins TRBV19 to TRBJ1-1; a possible D gene is TRBD1 (5 bases). This CDR3 region has 14 residues. CDR1 and CDR2 from the germline V gene are LNHDA and SQIVND (reference sequence). V gave up 6 bases and J gave up 0 bases, with 11 bases separating them. CDR3 nucleotide sequence: TGTGCCAGTAGCCCAGGGCAGCTGAACACTGAAGCTTTCTTT. This translates into CASSPGQLNTEAFF. The full variable domain, with the rest looked up from reference TRBV19 and TRBJ1-1, is DGGITQSPKYLFRKEGQNVTLSCEQNLNHDAMYWYRQDPGQGLRLIYYSQIVNDFQKGDIAEGYSVSREKKESFPLTVTSAQKNPTAFYLCASSPGQLNTEAFFGQGTRLTVV.

This sequence joins TRBV5-4 and TRBJ1-1; D might be TRBD1 (5 bases). Germline CDR1 reads SGHNT; CDR2 reads YYREEE (reference sequence). The CDR3 consists of 15 residues. The V gene lost 5 bases and the J gene lost 1 base, with 15 bases spanning the gap. CDR3 sequence reads: CASSLRQSPNTEAFF. CDR3 DNA sequence: TGTGCCAGCAGTCTCCGACAGTCCCCGAACACTGAAGCTTTCTTT.